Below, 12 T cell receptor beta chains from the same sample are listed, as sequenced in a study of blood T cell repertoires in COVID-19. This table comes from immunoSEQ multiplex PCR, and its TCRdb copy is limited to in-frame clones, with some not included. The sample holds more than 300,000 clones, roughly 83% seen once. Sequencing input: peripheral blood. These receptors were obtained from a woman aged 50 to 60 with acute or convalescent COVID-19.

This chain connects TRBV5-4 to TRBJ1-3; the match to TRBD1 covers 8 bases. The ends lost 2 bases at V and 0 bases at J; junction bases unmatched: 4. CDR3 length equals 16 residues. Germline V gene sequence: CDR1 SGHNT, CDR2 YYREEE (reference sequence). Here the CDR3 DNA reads TGTGCCAGCAGCTTCGGGACAGGCGGCTCTGGAAACACCATATATTTT. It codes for CASSFGTGGSGNTIYF.

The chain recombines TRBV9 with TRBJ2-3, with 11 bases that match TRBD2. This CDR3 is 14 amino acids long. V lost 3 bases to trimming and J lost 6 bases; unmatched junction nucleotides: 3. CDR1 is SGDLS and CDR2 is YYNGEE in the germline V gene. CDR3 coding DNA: TGTGCCAGCAGCGGACTAGCGGGACTCGATACGCAGTATTTT. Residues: CASSGLAGLDTQYF.

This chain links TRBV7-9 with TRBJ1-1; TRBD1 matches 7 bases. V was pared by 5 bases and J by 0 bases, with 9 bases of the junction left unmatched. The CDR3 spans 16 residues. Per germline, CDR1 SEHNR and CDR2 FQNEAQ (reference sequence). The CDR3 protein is CASSPQQGLMNTEAFF. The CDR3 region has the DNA TGTGCCAGCAGCCCCCAACAGGGGCTGATGAACACTGAAGCTTTCTTT.

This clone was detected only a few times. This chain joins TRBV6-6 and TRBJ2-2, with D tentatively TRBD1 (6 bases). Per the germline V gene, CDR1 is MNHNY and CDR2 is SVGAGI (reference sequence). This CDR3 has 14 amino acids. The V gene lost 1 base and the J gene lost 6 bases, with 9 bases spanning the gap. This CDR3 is CASSYWQGSGELFF. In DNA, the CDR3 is TGTGCCAGCAGTTACTGGCAGGGGTCCGGGGAGCTGTTTTTT.

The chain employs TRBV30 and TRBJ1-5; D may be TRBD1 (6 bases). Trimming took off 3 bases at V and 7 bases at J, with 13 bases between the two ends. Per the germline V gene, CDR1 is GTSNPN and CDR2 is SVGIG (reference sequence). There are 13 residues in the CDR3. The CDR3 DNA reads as TGTGCCTGGAGCAGGGGAGGGGCCCAGCCCCAGCATTTT. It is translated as CAWSRGGAQPQHF. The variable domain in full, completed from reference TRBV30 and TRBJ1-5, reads SQTIHQWPATLVQPVGSPLSLECTVEGTSNPNLYWYRQAAGRGLQLLFYSVGIGQISSEVPQNLSASRPQDRQFILSSKKLLLSDSGFYLCAWSRGGAQPQHFGDGTRLSIL.

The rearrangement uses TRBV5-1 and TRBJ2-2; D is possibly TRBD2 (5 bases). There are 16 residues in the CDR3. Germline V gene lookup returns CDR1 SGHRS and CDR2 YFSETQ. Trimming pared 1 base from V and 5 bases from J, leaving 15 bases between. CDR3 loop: CASSLSGSGLTGELFF. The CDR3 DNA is TGCGCCAGCAGCTTGTCCGGCAGCGGATTGACCGGGGAGCTGTTTTTT.

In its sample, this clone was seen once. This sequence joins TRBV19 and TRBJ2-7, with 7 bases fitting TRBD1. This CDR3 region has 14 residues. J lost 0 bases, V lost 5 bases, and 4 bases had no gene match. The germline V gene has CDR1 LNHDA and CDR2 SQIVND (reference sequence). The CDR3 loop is CASSRRGISYEQYF. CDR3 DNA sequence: TGTGCCAGTAGTCGCAGGGGGATCTCCTACGAGCAGTACTTC.

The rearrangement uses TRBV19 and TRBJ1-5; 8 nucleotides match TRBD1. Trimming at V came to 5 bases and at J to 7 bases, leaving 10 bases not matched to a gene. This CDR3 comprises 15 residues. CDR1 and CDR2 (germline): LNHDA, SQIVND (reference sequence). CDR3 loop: CASSLPTGVGQPQHF. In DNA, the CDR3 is TGTGCCAGTAGTCTACCGACAGGGGTAGGACAGCCCCAGCATTTT.

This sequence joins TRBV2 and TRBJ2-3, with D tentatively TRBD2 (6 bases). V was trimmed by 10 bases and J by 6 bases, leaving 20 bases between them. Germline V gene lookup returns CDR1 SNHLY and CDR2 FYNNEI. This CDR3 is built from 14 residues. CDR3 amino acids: CATTSERVVDTQYF. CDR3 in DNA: TGTGCCACCACCTCTGAGCGGGTAGTGGATACGCAGTATTTT.

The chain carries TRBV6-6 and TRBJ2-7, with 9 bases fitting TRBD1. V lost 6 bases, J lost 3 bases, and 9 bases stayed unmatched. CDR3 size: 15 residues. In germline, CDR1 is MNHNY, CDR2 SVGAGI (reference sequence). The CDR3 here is CASRFTGGAYYEQYF. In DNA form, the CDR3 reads TGTGCCAGCAGGTTCACAGGGGGCGCTTACTACGAGCAGTACTTC.

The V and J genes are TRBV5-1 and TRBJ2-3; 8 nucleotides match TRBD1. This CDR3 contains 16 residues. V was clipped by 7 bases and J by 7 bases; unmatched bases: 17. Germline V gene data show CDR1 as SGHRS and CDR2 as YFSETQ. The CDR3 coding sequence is TGCGCCAGCGCTTACCAGTTAGGGACAGGCGGGTATACGCAGTATTTT. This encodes CASAYQLGTGGYTQYF.

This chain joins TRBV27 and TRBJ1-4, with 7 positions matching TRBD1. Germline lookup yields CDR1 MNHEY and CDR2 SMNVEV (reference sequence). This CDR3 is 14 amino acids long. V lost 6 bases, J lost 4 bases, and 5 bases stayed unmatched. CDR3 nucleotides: TGTGCCAGCAGCAAGACAGGGTTTAATGAAAAACTGTTTTTT. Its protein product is CASSKTGFNEKLFF.